Listed below are T cell receptor beta chains from one sample, sequenced in a study of blood T cell repertoires in COVID-19. The data were produced by immunoSEQ multiplex PCR, yet TCRdb's version contains in-frame clones alone and is incomplete. The table has tens of thousands of clones, less than 95% seen once. The sequencing sample was made of peripheral blood. Receptor source: a human donor with active COVID-19. The donor label of this sample is uncertain. The CDR3 runs from the conserved cysteine through the conserved F or W. The D gene is left open where the match is weak. Rows may omit the clone size; those that give it use once, few, many or a size class.

few	TRBD1	TRBV7-3	TRBJ2-1	CASSLFARGQVQFF	TGTGCCAGCAGCTTATTCGCCCGCGGACAGGTGCAGTTCTTC
NA	TRBD2	TRBV9	TRBJ2-3	CASSVDILAGGVDTQYF	TGTGCCAGCAGCGTAGACATACTAGCGGGGGGTGTTGATACGCAGTATTTT
NA	TRBD1	TRBV9	TRBJ1-1	CASSPRDSAMNTEAFF	TGTGCCAGCAGCCCCCGGGACAGCGCCATGAACACTGAAGCTTTCTTT
NA	NA	TRBV6-6	TRBJ2-3	CASSVTDTQYF	TGTGCCAGCAGCGTAACAGATACGCAGTATTTT
NA	TRBD2	TRBV6-6	TRBJ2-1	CASSPGLANDEQFF	TGTGCCAGTTCTCCGGGACTAGCGAATGATGAGCAGTTCTTC
NA	NA	TRBV5-6	TRBJ1-4	CASSLLPGATNEKLFF	TGTGCCAGCAGCTTGCTCCCAGGGGCGACTAATGAAAAACTGTTTTTT
NA	TRBD2	TRBV18	TRBJ2-1	CASSPSAGTSGYEQFF	TGTGCCAGCTCACCCAGCGCCGGGACTAGCGGCTACGAGCAGTTCTTC
NA	NA	TRBV5-1	TRBJ1-3	CASSLGRGGNTIYF	TGCGCCAGCAGCCTGGGGCGTGGGGGGAACACCATATATTTT
NA	TRBD1	TRBV6-2/TRBV6-3	TRBJ1-2	CASSNPISDRGDGYTF	TGTGCCAGCAGTAACCCCATCTCTGACAGGGGCGATGGCTACACCTTC
NA	TRBD1	TRBV11-2	TRBJ1-1	CASSATTGGYTEAFF	TGTGCCAGCAGCGCAACGACAGGGGGTTACACTGAAGCTTTCTTT
NA	NA	TRBV6-5	TRBJ2-7	CASSYSAVVRSYEQYF	TGTGCCAGCAGTTACTCAGCTGTTGTACGGTCCTACGAGCAGTACTTC
NA	NA	TRBV7-9	TRBJ1-1	CASSSVGGTEAFF	TGTGCCAGCAGCTCCGTGGGGGGGACTGAAGCTTTCTTT
once	NA	TRBV7-3	TRBJ2-2	CASSVSVTGELFF	TGTGCCAGCAGCGTTAGTGTCACCGGGGAGCTGTTTTTT
NA	NA	TRBV7-9	TRBJ1-1	CASSSRGGASNTEAFF	TGTGCCAGCAGCTCGCGGGGGGGCGCGTCCAACACTGAAGCTTTCTTT
NA	NA	TRBV5-1	TRBJ1-5	CASSLPTGTTLYSNQPQHF	TGCGCCAGCAGCTTACCCACAGGGACCACACTATATAGCAATCAGCCCCAGCATTTT
NA	TRBD1	TRBV6-1	TRBJ2-7	CASSEGRDRVYEQYF	TGTGCCAGCAGTGAAGGTAGGGACAGGGTTTACGAGCAGTACTTC
NA	TRBD1	TRBV5-1	TRBJ1-3	CASSPTARTGGGNTIYF	TGCGCCAGCAGCCCGACCGCTCGGACAGGAGGGGGAAACACCATATATTTT
NA	NA	TRBV12-3/TRBV12-4	TRBJ1-2	CASSFSLGGAYTF	TGTGCCAGCAGTTTCTCATTGGGGGGGGCATACACCTTC
NA	NA	TRBV6-5	TRBJ1-5	CASRRTGNGNQPQHF	TGTGCCAGCAGACGAACAGGGAATGGCAATCAGCCCCAGCATTTT
NA	NA	TRBV7-8	TRBJ1-1	CASSPYRVPVDTEAFF	TGTGCCAGCAGCCCATACAGGGTGCCGGTGGACACTGAAGCTTTCTTT
NA	NA	TRBV11-2	TRBJ2-5	CASSLEVAGAPIGETQYF	TGTGCCAGCAGCTTAGAGGTGGCGGGGGCCCCAATCGGGGAGACCCAGTACTTC
NA	TRBD1	TRBV5-6	TRBJ2-7	CASSLGQGVYEQYF	TGTGCCAGCAGCTTGGGACAGGGGGTGTACGAGCAGTACTTC
NA	TRBD1	TRBV5-1	TRBJ1-1	CASSEQGEDTEAFF	TGCGCCAGCAGCGAGCAGGGGGAGGACACTGAAGCTTTCTTT
NA	NA	TRBV12-3/TRBV12-4	TRBJ2-3	CASSLSRAQYF	TGTGCCAGCAGCCTCTCACGCGCGCAGTATTTT
once	NA	TRBV4-1	TRBJ2-2	CASSQVTGGELFF	TGCGCCAGCAGCCAAGTAACCGGCGGGGAGCTGTTTTTT
NA	NA	TRBV5-1	TRBJ1-5	CASRRDSNQPQHF	TGCGCCAGCAGGAGGGATAGCAATCAGCCCCAGCATTTT
NA	NA	TRBV7-9	TRBJ1-5	CASSPSSEANEPQHF	TGTGCCAGCAGCCCCTCTAGTGAGGCCAACGAGCCCCAGCATTTT
NA	NA	TRBV7-5	TRBJ2-3	CARSPRLAGALDTQYF	TGTGCCAGAAGCCCCCGACTAGCGGGGGCTCTAGATACGCAGTATTTT
NA	TRBD2	TRBV5-1	TRBJ2-5	CASSPTSGGRGETQYF	TGCGCCAGCAGCCCCACTAGCGGGGGGCGCGGAGAGACCCAGTACTTC
NA	TRBD1	TRBV27	TRBJ2-5	CASSPTGTGETQYF	TGTGCCAGCAGTCCAACCGGGACAGGAGAGACCCAGTACTTC
NA	NA	TRBV24-1	TRBJ2-3	CATSDPTPGSADTQYF	TGTGCCACCAGTGACCCAACCCCGGGAAGCGCAGATACGCAGTATTTT
NA	NA	TRBV7-6	TRBJ2-3	CASSLGQGHTDTQYF	TGTGCCAGCAGCTTAGGGCAGGGTCACACAGATACGCAGTATTTT
NA	NA	TRBV10-2	TRBJ1-3	CASSESHSGNTIYF	TGCGCCAGCAGTGAGTCTCACTCTGGAAACACCATATATTTT
NA	NA	TRBV7-3	TRBJ1-1	CASSPNSGNTEAFF	TGTGCCAGCAGTCCGAACTCGGGGAACACTGAAGCTTTCTTT
NA	NA	TRBV19	TRBJ1-6	CASSLRNSPLHF	TGTGCCAGTAGTTTGAGGAATTCACCCCTCCACTTT
NA	TRBD2	TRBV3-1/TRBV3-2	TRBJ2-3	CASSQAMGGISTDTQYF	TGTGCCAGCAGCCAAGCTATGGGAGGGATTAGCACAGATACGCAGTATTTT
NA	NA	TRBV7-9	TRBJ1-5	CASSFGQGGNSNQPQHF	TGTGCCAGCAGCTTCGGTCAGGGTGGAAATAGCAATCAGCCCCAGCATTTT
NA	NA	TRBV5-1	TRBJ1-1	CASSLARHSGTLNTEAFF	TGCGCCAGCAGCTTGGCACGTCATTCCGGGACATTGAACACTGAAGCTTTCTTT
NA	TRBD1	TRBV5-6	TRBJ2-5	CASSFTRDSSQETQYF	TGTGCCAGCAGCTTTACCCGGGACAGTAGTCAAGAGACCCAGTACTTC
NA	NA	TRBV10-3	TRBJ1-2	CAISDDGAKHTF	TGTGCCATCAGTGATGACGGAGCGAAGCACACCTTC
NA	NA	TRBV3-1/TRBV3-2	TRBJ1-1	CASSQVPSRGTEAFF	TGTGCCAGCAGCCAAGTTCCGTCGCGGGGAACTGAAGCTTTCTTT
NA	NA	TRBV9	TRBJ2-5	CASSPGVANQETQYF	TGTGCCAGCAGCCCCGGGGTAGCGAATCAAGAGACCCAGTACTTC
NA	TRBD1	TRBV5-4	TRBJ2-7	CASSLALAGGDEQYF	TGTGCCAGCAGCTTGGCCCTGGCAGGGGGCGACGAGCAGTACTTC
NA	NA	TRBV7-2	TRBJ2-3	CASSLGSGSSTDTQYF	TGTGCCAGCAGCTTAGGAAGCGGTAGTAGCACAGATACGCAGTATTTT
NA	NA	TRBV9	TRBJ2-7	CASSVTLGAYEQYF	TGTGCCAGCAGCGTCACGCTTGGAGCCTACGAGCAGTACTTC